The present TCR beta chain was sequenced within a study of T-cell reconstitution after alpha-beta-depleted transplantation in children. Construction of the TCRbeta library involved unique molecular identifiers. TCRdb recomputed calls from the PCR reads with MiXCR, one row per CDR3 protein. The table shows just under 550,000 distinct CDR3 sequences, with about 18% occurring only once. This CDR3 has 17 amino acids. Germline trimming cut 2 bases from V and 8 bases from J; bases unmatched to any gene: 10. Germline lookup yields CDR1 PRHDT and CDR2 FYEKMQ (reference sequence). A few counts support this clonotype.

V gene TRBV13 combines with J gene TRBJ2-2; 11 positions agree with TRBD2. Sequenced material: PBMCs from the stem cell graft donor, taken from the stem cell graft. The TCR originated in a human donor who donated a stem cell graft to a child with acute lymphoblastic leukemia. CDR3: CASSLYTSGGSAGELFF. DNA for the CDR3: TGTGCCAGCAGCTTATACACTAGCGGGGGTTCCGCTGGGGAGCTGTTTTTT.